This T cell receptor (beta chain) stems from a study of blood T cells in healthy people across ages (dated by TCRdb to 2014 to 2015). Study-wide context: In model experiments, roughly one uniquely barcoded TCR beta cDNA molecule per two T cells was captured by template switching. To avoid experimental bias, donors of different ages were spread randomly across the sequencing lanes. The donors were split into four age groups: young (average about 16 years), middle-aged (around 40), aged (more than 60) and long-lived (over 75). Age-related changes in TCR beta repertoire diversity were measured in the study by deep sequencing normalized with unique cDNA molecular identifiers. Two additional independent replicas of 1 million unique cDNA reads from the same blood draw were analyzed for two donors (one aged 18 to 30 and one aged 80 or older). Broader findings and caveats from the paper: Because profiling used bulk unsorted PBMCs, naive and antigen-experienced compartments could not be compared conclusively. As age increased, observed TCR beta diversity per million T cells dropped in a roughly linear way, and a significant reduction was already evident by age about 40. Observed TCR beta diversity correlated strongly with the percentage of naive T cells measured by flow cytometry. Because the CMV infection status of the donors was unknown, age-related changes in expanded clonotypes may potentially have been confounded. Compared with the aged group, more naive CD4+ T cells, fewer expanded clones and increased TCR diversity were shown by the long-lived group, suggesting age selection. Estimates of total diversity from one million sequenced T cells were regarded as lower bounds and underestimates.

This clonotype was detected many times. Its antigen target is currently unknown. No base quality values were provided; no much bigger clone lies one nucleotide off. Trimming takes 1 base from V and 1 base from J, and the germline ends sit 9 bases apart. The CDR3 sequence holds 15 residues, the cysteine and phenylalanine included. Only the CDR3 DNA is retained, 45 bases long and in frame from the first base. CDR1 and CDR2 are read off the germline V gene as LGHNA and YSLEER. The donors were 40 or so Caucasian individuals from Russia, aged about 6 to 100 years, who were systemically healthy. About 9.1 milliliters of peripheral blood were collected from each donor into EDTA-treated Vacutainer tubes. PBMCs were isolated by Ficoll-Paque density-gradient centrifugation, with at least 6 million obtained per sample. Total RNA, at least 6 micrograms per sample, was extracted from PBMCs with Trizol reagent. The percentages of naive CD45RAhigh/CD27high T cells were determined by flow cytometry on a PBMC aliquot from every donor.

Receptors were amplified or captured by 5' RACE. Sequencing was carried out with an Illumina HiSeq 2500. A second PCR of about 7 to 12 cycles was run with a J-beta primer mix and a sample-barcoded 5' primer. Each TCR beta cDNA molecule received a unique molecular identifier from a template-switch 5' adaptor carrying 12 random nucleotides. Each sample yielded at least 3 million CDR3-containing paired-end reads. All of the RNA was converted into first-strand cDNA using the Mint cDNA synthesis kit, with a TRBC-specific oligonucleotide serving as the primer. Following uracil-DNA glycosylase treatment, a first 18-cycle PCR with universal primers M1SS and BC2_uni_R was performed on all cDNA. The source study handled its data this way. For normalization, 1 million high-quality reads were randomly selected from each sample, with every read carrying a distinct molecular identifier. Instead of being binned into consensus sequences, reads that shared molecular identifiers were thrown out. MiTCR, set to a Q25 quality threshold and the strictest error-elimination algorithm, was used for CDR3 identification, clonotype clustering and error correction. Lower-bound total TCR beta diversity was estimated with a nonparametric unseen species model using Euler transformation. TCRdb itself trimmed the public reads at Q25 with fastp, ran MiXCR and retained productive beta chains. Records with the same CDR3 protein are collapsed into one entry carrying the most frequent genes and DNA. TCRdb, not the authors, supplied the V and J calls. The sample yields 850,000 or so distinct CDR3 sequences; 29% were counted once. The ten largest account for about 18% of the sample.

This sequence uses TRBV4-3 and TRBJ2-3, with a tentative D gene TRBD2 over 6 matching bases. Input material: blood. The TCR originated in a woman older than 75 in good health. CDR3 protein: CASSQVGGRTDTQYF. The DNA sequence is as follows: TGCGCCAGCAGCCAAGTGGGGGGTCGCACAGATACGCAGTATTTT.